The 23 T cell receptor beta chains below were found in one sample sequenced in a study of identical twins. TCRdb processed the 5' RACE reads anew with MiXCR; each CDR3 protein has one entry. The sample holds approximately 890,000 distinct CDR3 sequences, around an eighth seen once. This sample also appeared in a second study, on yellow fever vaccine responses in identical twins.

The source material was PBMCs. The source of these receptors is a woman aged 18-35 years in good health.

This chain uses TRBV20-1 with TRBJ2-1; possibly TRBD2 for D (6 bases). The CDR3 consists of 13 residues. The germline gives CDR1 DFQATT, CDR2 SNEGSKA (reference sequence). V gave up 4 bases and J gave up 13 bases, with 20 bases separating them. The CDR3 DNA is TGCAGTGCTAACGGCCCGGTAGACGGGGGACAGTTCTTC. This codes for CSANGPVDGGQFF.

This clonotype was seen ten or more times. The V and J genes are TRBV5-1 and TRBJ1-2; no firm D call. CDR1 is SGHRS, CDR2 YFSETQ, per germline. This CDR3 is 13 amino acids long. Trimming removed 0 bases from V and 3 bases from J, with 6 bases in between. CDR3 amino acids: CASSLEADYGYTF. As DNA, the CDR3 is TGCGCCAGCAGCTTGGAGGCGGACTATGGCTACACCTTC.

This chain links TRBV5-8 with TRBJ2-5, with no clear D. V was trimmed by 0 bases and J by 1 base, leaving 13 bases between them. The CDR3 is 16 residues long. Germline loops: CDR1 SGHTS, CDR2 YDEGEE. The CDR3 protein is CASSLGGTPLQETQYF. CDR3 bases: TGTGCCAGCAGCTTGGGGGGTACCCCCCTCCAAGAGACCCAGTACTTC.

This clonotype was counted a few times. The chain is built from TRBV7-9 and TRBJ1-2; D is perhaps TRBD1 (6 bases). This CDR3 contains 13 residues. The ends were cut back, 7 bases at V and 5 bases at J, with 14 bases in the middle. Germline-derived CDR1 and CDR2 are SEHNR and FQNEAQ (reference sequence). The CDR3 region has the DNA TGTGCCAGCACCGAGGGGGATTTTTATGGCTACACCTTC. Its translation is CASTEGDFYGYTF.

Here the CDR3 reads CASTNSQTQYF. CDR3 sequence (DNA): TGTGCCAGCACCAACTCGCAGACCCAGTACTTC. The chain has TRBV7-9 and TRBJ2-5; no clear D gene. The ends were cut back, 7 bases at V and 6 bases at J, with 9 bases in the middle. The CDR3 runs to 11 residues. Per the germline V gene, CDR1 is SEHNR and CDR2 is FQNEAQ (reference sequence).

Only a few counts were recorded for this clonotype. J is TRBJ1-1 and V is TRBV20-1; tentatively, D is TRBD1 (6 bases). Per germline, CDR1 DFQATT and CDR2 SNEGSKA (reference sequence). V lost 0 bases and J 5 bases, leaving 16 bases between the germline ends. The CDR3 sequence is 15 residues long. The CDR3, as DNA: TGCAGTGCTAGAGAGGGGGGCTTCGCTGGGACTGAAGCTTTCTTT. It codes for CSAREGGFAGTEAFF.

The rearrangement links TRBV2 to TRBJ2-3, with TRBD2 identical over 15 bases. Germline values: CDR1 SNHLY, CDR2 FYNNEI. V gave up 4 bases and J gave up 0 bases; unmatched junction bases: 8. The CDR3 runs to 19 residues. In nucleotides, the CDR3 is TGTGCCAGCAGTGGGGGGACTAGCGGGGGGCCGCCTAGCACAGATACGCAGTATTTT. Its protein is CASSGGTSGGPPSTDTQYF.

The table lists this clonotype with a few counts. The gene calls are TRBV7-9 and TRBJ2-7, with 10 bases fitting TRBD1. With 0 bases clipped from V and 1 base from J, the junction kept 3 bases outside the gene matches. This CDR3 spans 16 amino acids. The germline V gene has CDR1 SEHNR and CDR2 FQNEAQ (reference sequence). In nucleotides, the CDR3 is TGTGCCAGCAGCTTAGCCGGGACAGGGGTATCCTACGAGCAGTACTTC. It encodes CASSLAGTGVSYEQYF.

This clonotype was detected ten times or more. The V and J genes are TRBV29-1 and TRBJ2-1, with D possibly being TRBD1 or TRBD2 (5 bases each). The V end lost 8 bases, the J end lost 1 base, and 12 bases lay between the germline ends. The germline V gene encodes CDR1 SQVTM and CDR2 ANQGSEA. The CDR3 is 13 residues long. The CDR3 sequence is CSLGTASYNEQFF. The DNA of the CDR3 is TGCAGCTTAGGGACGGCGTCCTACAATGAGCAGTTCTTC.

This chain joins TRBV6-1 and TRBJ1-1; D is unresolved. Per germline, CDR1 MNHNS and CDR2 SASEGT. Trimming took off 7 bases at V and 0 bases at J, with 9 bases between the two ends. The CDR3 runs 13 residues. CDR3 residues: CASMRSMNTEAFF. The CDR3 DNA reads as TGTGCCAGCATGAGGAGCATGAACACTGAAGCTTTCTTT.

This clonotype was recorded many times. The rearrangement links TRBV20-1 to TRBJ2-1; 9 nucleotides align to TRBD2. V trimming: 2 bases; J trimming: 5 bases; junction bases outside the gene matches: 7. This CDR3 comprises 15 residues. Germline V gene data show CDR1 as DFQATT and CDR2 as SNEGSKA (reference sequence). The CDR3 loop reads CSARKTSGPHNEQFF. CDR3 sequence (DNA): TGCAGTGCTAGAAAGACTAGCGGACCACACAATGAGCAGTTCTTC.

V and J are TRBV11-2 and TRBJ2-2; D unclear. This CDR3 comprises 16 residues. Germline assignment: CDR1 SGHAT and CDR2 FQNNGV. V lost 1 base to trimming and J lost 1 base, with 10 bases between them. CDR3 DNA: TGTGCCAGCAGCTTAGTCCCTTGGCTGAACACCGGGGAGCTGTTTTTT. Residues: CASSLVPWLNTGELFF.

This clonotype came up a few times. The chain uses TRBV5-1 and TRBJ2-5; TRBD2 matches 10 bases. This CDR3 has 16 amino acids. V dropped 2 bases and J dropped 1; count of bases not matched to a gene: 5. Germline V CDR1 and CDR2: SGHRS, YFSETQ. DNA of the CDR3: TGCGCCAGCAGCTTAGCGGGGGGGCTCGTCCAAGAGACCCAGTACTTC. Translating gives CASSLAGGLVQETQYF.

As DNA, the CDR3 is TGTGCCAGCAGCATAAATCGGGGCCCTTATGGCTACACCTTC. It yields the protein CASSINRGPYGYTF. V and J are TRBV7-2 and TRBJ1-2; perhaps TRBD1 as D (5 bases). With 5 bases removed from V and 5 bases from J, the gap between germline ends came to 15 bases. There are 14 residues in the CDR3. The germline V gene has CDR1 SGHTA and CDR2 FQGNSA.

This clonotype showed up just a few times. The gene calls are TRBV27 and TRBJ2-4; 7 bases line up with TRBD2. There are 16 residues in the CDR3. Germline CDR1 MNHEY, CDR2 SMNVEV (reference sequence). V lost 5 bases to trimming and J lost 1 base; unmatched junction nucleotides: 8. For the CDR3, the DNA is TGTGCCAGCAGTCCCAGAGCGGGGTTGGCCAAAAACATTCAGTACTTC. It specifies CASSPRAGLAKNIQYF.

Only a few counts were recorded for this clonotype. The rearrangement uses TRBV20-1 and TRBJ1-6; D is ambiguous. Trimming left V 5 bases short and J 5 bases short, with 16 bases between. Germline CDR1 is DFQATT and CDR2 is SNEGSKA (reference sequence). This CDR3 has 15 residues. The chain's CDR3 is CSAAPGSWNNSPLHF. The CDR3, as DNA: TGCAGTGCTGCGCCGGGGTCTTGGAATAATTCACCCCTCCACTTT.

In this sample, this clonotype turned up a few times. The chain couples TRBV20-1 to TRBJ2-7; 11 nucleotides align to TRBD2. Germline loops: CDR1 DFQATT, CDR2 SNEGSKA (reference sequence). The CDR3 totals 13 residues. Trimming took 3 bases from V and 6 from J; bases not matched to a gene: 4. The CDR3 region has the DNA TGCAGTGCTAGGGGGACTAGCGGCTCCGAGCAGTACTTC. Protein sequence: CSARGTSGSEQYF.

This clonotype was observed at least ten times. The J gene is TRBJ2-1, the V gene TRBV12-3 or TRBV12-4, with D tentatively TRBD1 or TRBD2 (6 bases each). The CDR3 length is 15 residues. V was pared by 3 bases and J by 4 bases, with 13 bases between. The CDR3 DNA sequence: TGTGCCAGCAGTTTCTATGGGGGGCAGTACAATGAGCAGTTCTTC. Translated: CASSFYGGQYNEQFF.

This clonotype showed up just a few times. The chain combines TRBV18 with TRBJ2-3; TRBD1 is a possible D gene (5 bases). Deletions cut 2 bases from V and 6 bases from J, with 12 bases between. The length of the CDR3 is 14 residues. Germline V gives CDR1 KGHSH, CDR2 LQKENI. CDR3 in amino acids: CASSPEPAGDTQYF. The CDR3, as DNA: TGTGCCAGCTCACCAGAACCAGCAGGGGATACGCAGTATTTT. Supplemented by reference TRBV18 and TRBJ2-3, the full variable domain reads NAGVMQNPRHLVRRRGQEARLRCSPMKGHSHVYWYRQLPEEGLKFMVYLQKENIIDESGMPKERFSAEFPKEGPSILRIQQVVRGDSAAYFCASSPEPAGDTQYFGPGTRLTVL.

This clonotype was seen only a few times. The chain has TRBV27 and TRBJ2-1, with TRBD2 matching 9 bases. V shed 4 bases, J shed 6 bases, and the junction held 10 bases outside the gene matches. CDR1 is MNHEY, CDR2 SMNVEV, per germline (reference sequence). The length of the CDR3 is 16 residues. CDR3: CASSSDLAGSGNEQFF. For the CDR3, the DNA is TGTGCCAGCAGTTCCGACCTAGCGGGGTCGGGCAATGAGCAGTTCTTC.

The chain uses TRBV10-1 and TRBJ2-3; 13 bases are a match to TRBD2. The CDR3 contains 17 residues. The V segment lost 4 bases and the J segment 2 bases; nucleotides outside the gene matches: 6. Germline CDR1 and CDR2: WNHNN and SYGVQD (reference sequence). The CDR3 coding sequence is TGCGCCAGCAGTGGGGGACTAGCGGGGTACGACACAGATACGCAGTATTTT. This translates into CASSGGLAGYDTDTQYF.

Details on this clonotype: One end of the junction varies from germline; a read error may be responsible. The chain employs TRBV14 and TRBJ2-1; 7 bases agree with TRBD2. CDR3 length: 11 residues. CDR1 and CDR2 (germline): SGHDN, FVKESK. CDR3 loop: CASSQDGGTNF. The CDR3, as DNA: TGTGCCAGCAGCCAAGATGGGGGGACTAACTTC.

This rearrangement joins TRBV7-9 to TRBJ2-3, with D possibly being TRBD2 (6 bases). This CDR3 is 17 amino acids long. Trimming removed 3 bases at V and 0 bases at J, with 16 bases between. Germline V lookup: CDR1 SEHNR, CDR2 FQNEAQ (reference sequence). The CDR3 loop reads CASSLITGGLSTDTQYF. The CDR3 nucleotides are TGTGCCAGCAGCTTGATCACCGGGGGTCTAAGCACAGATACGCAGTATTTT. Based on the CDR3 plus reference TRBV7-9 and TRBJ2-3, the full variable domain is DTGVSQNPRHKITKRGQNVTFRCDPISEHNRLYWYRQTLGQGPEFLTYFQNEAQLEKSRLLSDRFSAERPKGSFSTLEIQRTEQGDSAMYLCASSLITGGLSTDTQYFGPGTRLTVL.